These T cell receptor beta chains were read from a single sample in a study of human T cells and chemical hapten exposure. TCRdb re-called the RACE reads with MiXCR, one entry per CDR3 protein. The data show tens of thousands of distinct CDR3 sequences, over 7% seen once. The sample was whole blood. Source of these receptors: a male donor in good health. Some clones in this sample may be carry-over from other donors' samples. CDR3s include the opening cysteine and the closing phenylalanine or tryptophan. Each record gives: J gene, clone size, D gene, CDR3 length, V gene, CDR3 DNA, CDR3 protein. The D gene is left open where the match is weak. A row's size may be missing; if present it is once, few, many or a size class.

J gene: TRBJ2-6
clone size: many
D gene: .
CDR3 length: 13
V gene: TRBV3-1
CDR3 DNA: TGTGCCAGCAGCCAAGCTGGGGCCAACGTCCTGACTTTC
CDR3 protein: CASSQAGANVLTF

J gene: TRBJ1-5
clone size: many
D gene: .
CDR3 length: 16
V gene: TRBV6-5
CDR3 DNA: TGTGCCAGCAGCCGCGACAGTTTCGATAGCAATCAGCCCCAGCATTTT
CDR3 protein: CASSRDSFDSNQPQHF

J gene: TRBJ1-1
clone size: .
D gene: .
CDR3 length: 14
V gene: TRBV5-6
CDR3 DNA: TGTGCCAGCAGTGACAGGCGCATGAACACTGAAGCTTTCTTT
CDR3 protein: CASSDRRMNTEAFF

J gene: TRBJ1-1
clone size: few
D gene: TRBD1
CDR3 length: 15
V gene: TRBV9
CDR3 DNA: TGTGCCAGCAGCGCGGACAGGGAGCCACTGGCTGAAGCTTTCTTT
CDR3 protein: CASSADREPLAEAFF

J gene: TRBJ2-3
clone size: many
D gene: .
CDR3 length: 12
V gene: TRBV6-1
CDR3 DNA: TGTGCCAGCAGTCTAGGCACAGATACGCAGTATTTT
CDR3 protein: CASSLGTDTQYF

J gene: TRBJ2-5
clone size: .
D gene: TRBD2
CDR3 length: 16
V gene: TRBV14
CDR3 DNA: TGTGCCAGCAGCCAAGGGATCGCTAGCGGGAGAGAGACCCAGTACTTC
CDR3 protein: CASSQGIASGRETQYF

J gene: TRBJ2-1
clone size: few
D gene: TRBD2
CDR3 length: 18
V gene: TRBV5-1
CDR3 DNA: TGCGCCAGCAGCTTTGGACTAGCGGGGGGTCGACAGTTAGATGAGCAGTTCTTC
CDR3 protein: CASSFGLAGGRQLDEQFF

J gene: TRBJ1-3
clone size: few
D gene: .
CDR3 length: 15
V gene: TRBV5-6
CDR3 DNA: TGTGCCAGCAGCTTGGTAACAGGTTGGGGAAACACCATATATTTT
CDR3 protein: CASSLVTGWGNTIYF

J gene: TRBJ2-5
clone size: many
D gene: TRBD1
CDR3 length: 14
V gene: TRBV6-1
CDR3 DNA: TGTGCCAGCAGTATGGACAGGGACCAAGAGACCCAGTACTTC
CDR3 protein: CASSMDRDQETQYF

J gene: TRBJ1-1
clone size: .
D gene: .
CDR3 length: 14
V gene: TRBV6-6
CDR3 DNA: TGTGCCAGCACCCCGACAGCCATGAACACTGAAGCTTTCTTT
CDR3 protein: CASTPTAMNTEAFF

J gene: TRBJ1-6
clone size: .
D gene: .
CDR3 length: 14
V gene: TRBV7-9
CDR3 DNA: TGTGCCAGCAGCCCTACAGCTAACAATTCACCCCTCCACTTT
CDR3 protein: CASSPTANNSPLHF

J gene: TRBJ2-4
clone size: .
D gene: TRBD1
CDR3 length: 15
V gene: TRBV12-3/TRBV12-4
CDR3 DNA: TGTGCCAGCAGGAGAACGGGACAGGGGGCTGACATTCAGTACTTC
CDR3 protein: CASRRTGQGADIQYF

J gene: TRBJ1-5
clone size: .
D gene: .
CDR3 length: 14
V gene: TRBV2
CDR3 DNA: TGTGCCAGCAGTATGGGAGCCAGCAATCAGCCCCAGCATTTT
CDR3 protein: CASSMGASNQPQHF

J gene: TRBJ1-1
clone size: .
D gene: TRBD1
CDR3 length: 16
V gene: TRBV6-2/TRBV6-3
CDR3 DNA: TGTGCCAGCAGAAACGACAGGGCAATCTTGAATACTGAAGCTTTCTTT
CDR3 protein: CASRNDRAILNTEAFF

J gene: TRBJ1-1
clone size: .
D gene: .
CDR3 length: 10
V gene: TRBV2
CDR3 DNA: TGTGCCAGCCTTGGTCCTGAAGCTTTCTTT
CDR3 protein: CASLGPEAFF

J gene: TRBJ1-1
clone size: many
D gene: .
CDR3 length: 15
V gene: TRBV12-3/TRBV12-4
CDR3 DNA: TGTGCCAGCAGTTTGTTATCCAGCCCGGACACTGAAGCTTTCTTT
CDR3 protein: CASSLLSSPDTEAFF

J gene: TRBJ1-1
clone size: few
D gene: .
CDR3 length: 13
V gene: TRBV6-6
CDR3 DNA: TGTGCCAGCAGTTACGTGGTGGACACTGAAGCTTTCTTT
CDR3 protein: CASSYVVDTEAFF

J gene: TRBJ1-4
clone size: .
D gene: .
CDR3 length: 16
V gene: TRBV7-2
CDR3 DNA: TGTGCCAGCAGCTTAGCCCCTGCTGGAACTAATGAAAAACTGTTTTTT
CDR3 protein: CASSLAPAGTNEKLFF

J gene: TRBJ2-7
clone size: .
D gene: .
CDR3 length: 14
V gene: TRBV2
CDR3 DNA: TGTGCCAGCAGCACCACCACAGGGCAATCCGAGCAGTACTTC
CDR3 protein: CASSTTTGQSEQYF

J gene: TRBJ1-2
clone size: .
D gene: .
CDR3 length: 15
V gene: TRBV5-6
CDR3 DNA: TGTGCCAGCAGCCCCGCCAACAGGGAGGGTTATGGCTACACCTTC
CDR3 protein: CASSPANREGYGYTF

J gene: TRBJ2-2
clone size: .
D gene: .
CDR3 length: 14
V gene: TRBV4-1
CDR3 DNA: TGCGCCAGCAGCCAAGAGAGTACCACCGGGGAGCTGTTTTTT
CDR3 protein: CASSQESTTGELFF

J gene: TRBJ2-2
clone size: many
D gene: TRBD2
CDR3 length: 17
V gene: TRBV6-5
CDR3 DNA: TGTGCCAGCAGTTACTCGACTAGCGGGAGGGGGACCGGGGAGCTGTTTTTT
CDR3 protein: CASSYSTSGRGTGELFF